This T cell receptor beta chain was documented in a study of blood T cells in healthy people across ages. This CDR3 is built from 14 residues. Germline CDR1 reads SGHTA; CDR2 reads FQGNSA. Trimming stripped 7 bases from V and 0 bases from J, with 13 bases between. Study findings and constraints: More naive CD4+ cells and higher diversity were found in long-lived than in aged donors.

This clonotype was seen more than once but under ten times. The antigen remains undetermined. Primers used in a second PCR of about 7 to 12 cycles were a sample-barcoded 5' primer and a J-beta primer mix. TCRdb processed the 5' RACE reads anew with MiXCR; each CDR3 protein has one entry. The sample yields roughly 1,500,000 distinct CDR3 sequences, roughly 40% seen once. The chain has TRBV7-2 and TRBJ2-7, with D tentatively TRBD2 (6 bases). The sequence was collected from a woman between 18 and 30 years old in good health. Sequencing was carried out using blood. In nucleotides, the CDR3 is TGTGCCAGCACTCTTAGCGGCAGCTCCTACGAGCAGTACTTC. Its translation is CASTLSGSSYEQYF. Full variable domain (missing parts from reference TRBV7-2 and TRBJ2-7): GAGVSQSPSNKVTEKGKDVELRCDPISGHTALYWYRQSLGQGLEFLIYFQGNSAPDKSGLPSDRFSAERTGGSVSTLTIQRTQQEDSAVYLCASTLSGSSYEQYFGPGTRLTVT.